This T cell receptor beta chain appears in the sequencing data of a study of shared clonotypes between healthy human individuals. The wider study: Used for every donor were three CD4 naive, three CD4 memory, two CD8 naive and one CD8 memory plate. Study-level findings and limits: Rarefaction revealed incomplete sorted-subset sequencing despite large depth.

Clones were read by immunoSEQ multiplex PCR, and TCRdb kept only the in-frame ones, dropping some. This sample has about 2.2 million clones, with just over 90% found just once. Positively selected for CCR7, the CD45RO-negative cells used as naive CD8 cells excluded terminally differentiated effector memory CD45RA+ cells. All the donors were Caucasian adults who lived in Nashville, Tennessee. About this clone itself: The antigen is unknown.

Trimming removed 4 bases from V and 3 bases from J; junction bases left unmatched: 12. CDR1 and CDR2 from the germline V gene are SGHRS and YFSETQ. The CDR3 is made up of 17 amino acids. The rearrangement joins TRBV5-1 to TRBJ2-7; 11 bases line up with TRBD2. The source material was naive CD8+ T cells from PBMCs. The TCR was taken from a man aged 18 to 30 in good health. Some clones in this sample may be carry-over from other donors' samples. Written as DNA, the CDR3 is TGCGCCAGCAGCCAACTAGCGGGAGCCGCCATCGGCTACGAGCAGTACTTC. Translation: CASSQLAGAAIGYEQYF.